This T cell receptor (beta chain) was recorded in a study of control samples from healthy donors and cancer patients. This clone was found once. Only in-frame clones appear in the TCRdb table, and some are missing; sequencing was by immunoSEQ multiplex PCR. The sample contains about 170,000 clones, around 90% of which appear only once. Trimming left V 2 bases short and J 4 bases short, with 2 bases between. The CDR3 is made up of 11 amino acids. Germline V gene sequence: CDR1 SGHAT, CDR2 FQNNGV. The source material was blood. The V gene is TRBV11-2, the J gene TRBJ2-5, with D unclear. The TCR was taken from a woman in her 30s in good health. CDR3 sequence reads: CASSLRETQYF. The CDR3 bases are TGTGCCAGCAGCTTAAGAGAGACCCAGTACTTC.